Shown below are 5 T cell receptor beta chains from a single sample sequenced in a study of sequential checkpoint blockade in melanoma. Sequencing used immunoSEQ multiplex PCR; TCRdb keeps in-frame clones, though not all of them. This sample has 21,000 or so clones; about four fifths occur once, and the top ten carry over 9%. Treatment described: randomized to nivolumab then ipilimumab (arm A) or the reverse (arm B). The sample in question was CD8+ T cells sorted from blood (inferred from file names), obtained from a patient given nivolumab and ipilimumab in sequence. The receptor source for this set is a human donor with melanoma.

This clone is a singleton in its sample. This rearrangement joins TRBV2 to TRBJ2-7; 8 bases match TRBD2. This CDR3 comprises 14 residues. Germline lookup yields CDR1 SNHLY and CDR2 FYNNEI. Trimming removed 6 bases from V and 1 base from J; junction bases left unmatched: 5. CDR3 region: CASSPGLASYEQYF. As DNA, the CDR3 is TGTGCCAGCAGCCCCGGACTAGCATCCTACGAGCAGTACTTC.

The rearrangement links TRBV19 to TRBJ1-2, with a possible D match to TRBD1 (6 bases). Trimming shortened V by 11 bases and J by 4 bases, and 11 bases separated the two germline ends. There are 11 residues in the CDR3. Per germline, CDR1 LNHDA and CDR2 SQIVND (reference sequence). In DNA form, the CDR3 reads TGTGCCTCGGACAGTCTCTATGGCTACACCTTC. Translation gives CASDSLYGYTF.

The V call is TRBV7-1, the J call TRBJ2-7; possible D gene TRBD1, 5 bases. TRBV7-1 is marked as an open reading frame, function uncertain. The CDR3 sequence is 12 residues long. The V and J ends lost 6 bases and 11 bases respectively, with 17 bases between them. CDR3 in amino acids: CASSYPGQGKYF. The CDR3 nucleotides read TGTGCCAGCAGTTACCCTGGGCAGGGAAAGTACTTC.

This clone showed up just once. Other DNA sequences from this sample encode an identical CDR3 as well. The CDR3 DNA sequence: TGTGCCAGCAGCGTAACCGGGACAGAGAACACTGAAGCTTTCTTT. This codes for CASSVTGTENTEAFF. The V call is TRBV9, the J call TRBJ1-1, with 7 positions matching TRBD1. V dropped 1 base and J dropped 1; count of bases not matched to a gene: 4. The germline CDR1 and CDR2 sequences are SGDLS and YYNGEE. This CDR3 comprises 15 residues.

This chain links TRBV6-1 with TRBJ1-2, with D perhaps TRBD1 (5 bases). The CDR3 has 13 residues. V was trimmed by 0 bases and J by 7 bases, leaving 9 bases between them. Germline loops: CDR1 MNHNS, CDR2 SASEGT. The CDR3 here is CASSEARGIGYTF. The CDR3 DNA sequence: TGTGCCAGCAGTGAAGCGCGGGGGATTGGCTACACCTTC.